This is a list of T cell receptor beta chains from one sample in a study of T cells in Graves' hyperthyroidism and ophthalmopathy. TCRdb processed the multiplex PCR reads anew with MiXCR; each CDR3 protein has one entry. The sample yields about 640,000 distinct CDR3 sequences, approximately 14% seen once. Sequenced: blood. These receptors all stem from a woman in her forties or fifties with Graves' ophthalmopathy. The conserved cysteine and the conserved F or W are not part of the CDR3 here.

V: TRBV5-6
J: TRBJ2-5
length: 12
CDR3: ASSSGPTQETQY

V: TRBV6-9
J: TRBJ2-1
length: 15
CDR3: ASSYPNGGGPYNEQF

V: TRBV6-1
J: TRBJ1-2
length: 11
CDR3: ASRLDRTYGYT

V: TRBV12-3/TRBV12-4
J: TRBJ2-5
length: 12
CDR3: ASSWTGWGKTQY

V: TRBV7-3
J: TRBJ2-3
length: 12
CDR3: ASSPGRQADTQY

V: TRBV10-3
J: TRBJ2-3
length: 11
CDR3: AITSGSADTQY

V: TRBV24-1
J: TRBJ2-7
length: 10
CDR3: ATAQGDYEQY

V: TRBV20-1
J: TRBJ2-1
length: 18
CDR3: SARDYQAGSPSGEYNEQF

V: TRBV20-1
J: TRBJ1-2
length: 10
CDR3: SARVGAGGYT

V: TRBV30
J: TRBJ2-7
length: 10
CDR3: AWGRDLYEQY

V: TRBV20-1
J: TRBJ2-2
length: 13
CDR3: SAIGSYKNTGELF

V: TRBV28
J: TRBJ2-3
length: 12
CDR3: ASSSRRITDTQY

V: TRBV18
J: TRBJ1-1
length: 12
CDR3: ASSLGQANTEAF

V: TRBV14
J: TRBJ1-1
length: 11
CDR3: ASSQSQGSEAF

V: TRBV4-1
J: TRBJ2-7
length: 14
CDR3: ASSQDWASGSSEQY

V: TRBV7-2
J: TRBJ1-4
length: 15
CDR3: ASSLIFSWGSGEKLF

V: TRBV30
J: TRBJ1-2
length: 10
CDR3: AWTTGYLGYT

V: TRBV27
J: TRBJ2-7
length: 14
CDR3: ASSSGLAGGLAEQY

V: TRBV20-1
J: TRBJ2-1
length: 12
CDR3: SASEAGGLNEQF

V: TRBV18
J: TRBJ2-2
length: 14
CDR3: ASSPGQGADTGELF

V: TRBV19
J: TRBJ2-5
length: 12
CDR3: ASSTQQVQETQY

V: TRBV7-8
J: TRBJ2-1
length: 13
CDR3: ASSPRDRDYNEQF

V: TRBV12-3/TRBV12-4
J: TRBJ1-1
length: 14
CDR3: ASSLPGQGMNTEAF

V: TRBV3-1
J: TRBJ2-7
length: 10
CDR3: ASSQQTHEQY

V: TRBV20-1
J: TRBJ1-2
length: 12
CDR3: SARGPGLIYGYT

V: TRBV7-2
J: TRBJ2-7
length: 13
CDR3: ASSLTQGFSYEQY

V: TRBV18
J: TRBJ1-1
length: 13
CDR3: ASSLTTGENTEAF

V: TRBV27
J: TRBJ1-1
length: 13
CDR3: ASSDLGLGDTEAF

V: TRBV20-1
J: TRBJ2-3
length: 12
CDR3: SAQAPWPTDTQY

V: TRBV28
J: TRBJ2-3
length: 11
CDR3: ASEEGSTDTQY

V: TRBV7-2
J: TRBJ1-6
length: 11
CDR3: ASSSMAGSPLH

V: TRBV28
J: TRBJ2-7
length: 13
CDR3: ASSLWASGSYEQY

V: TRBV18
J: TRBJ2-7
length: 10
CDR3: ASSHDPDEQY